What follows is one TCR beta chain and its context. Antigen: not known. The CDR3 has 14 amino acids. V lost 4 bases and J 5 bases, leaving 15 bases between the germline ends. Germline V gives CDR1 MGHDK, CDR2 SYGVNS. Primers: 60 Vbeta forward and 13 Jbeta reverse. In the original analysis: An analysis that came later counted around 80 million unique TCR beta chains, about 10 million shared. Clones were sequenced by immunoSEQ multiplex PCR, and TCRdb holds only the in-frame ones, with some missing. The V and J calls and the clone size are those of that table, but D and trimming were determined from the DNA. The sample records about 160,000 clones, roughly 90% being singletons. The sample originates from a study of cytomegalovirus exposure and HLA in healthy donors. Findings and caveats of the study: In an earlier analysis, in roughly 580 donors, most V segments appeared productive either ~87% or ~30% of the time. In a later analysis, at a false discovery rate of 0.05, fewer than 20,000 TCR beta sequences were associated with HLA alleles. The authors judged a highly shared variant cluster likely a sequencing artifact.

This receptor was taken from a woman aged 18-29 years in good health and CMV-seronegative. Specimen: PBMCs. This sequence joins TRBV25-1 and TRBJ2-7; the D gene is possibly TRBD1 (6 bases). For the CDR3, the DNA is TGTGCCAGCAGTGGCCGGGACAAGTATCACGAGCAGTACTTC. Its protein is CASSGRDKYHEQYF.